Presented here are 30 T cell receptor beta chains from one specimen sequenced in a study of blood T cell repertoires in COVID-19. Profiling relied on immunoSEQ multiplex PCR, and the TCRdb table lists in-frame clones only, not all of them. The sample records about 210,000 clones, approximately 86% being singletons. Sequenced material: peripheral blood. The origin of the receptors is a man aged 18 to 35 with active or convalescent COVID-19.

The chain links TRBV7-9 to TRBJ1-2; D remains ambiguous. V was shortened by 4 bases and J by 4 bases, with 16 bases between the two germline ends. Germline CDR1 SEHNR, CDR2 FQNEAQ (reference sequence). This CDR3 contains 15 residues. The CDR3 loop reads CASSYPRAGGYGYTF. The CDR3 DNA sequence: TGTGCCAGCAGCTACCCTCGGGCTGGAGGCTATGGCTACACCTTC.

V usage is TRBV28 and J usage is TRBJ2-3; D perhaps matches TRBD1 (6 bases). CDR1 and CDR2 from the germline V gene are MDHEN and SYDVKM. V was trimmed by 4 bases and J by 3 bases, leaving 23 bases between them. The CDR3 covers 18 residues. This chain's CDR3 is CASSSHRVPGLLTDTQYF. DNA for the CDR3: TGTGCCAGCAGTTCACACAGGGTGCCAGGGTTATTGACAGATACGCAGTATTTT.

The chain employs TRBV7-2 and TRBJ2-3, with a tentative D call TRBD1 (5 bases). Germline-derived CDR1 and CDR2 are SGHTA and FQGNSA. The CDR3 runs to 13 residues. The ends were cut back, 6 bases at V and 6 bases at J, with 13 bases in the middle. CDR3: CASSTMGRDTQYF. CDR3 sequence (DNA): TGTGCCAGCAGTACGATGGGGCGGGATACGCAGTATTTT.

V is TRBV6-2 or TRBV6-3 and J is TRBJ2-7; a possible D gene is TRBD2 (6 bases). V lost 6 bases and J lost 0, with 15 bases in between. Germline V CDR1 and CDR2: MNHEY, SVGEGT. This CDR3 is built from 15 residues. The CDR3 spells CASSPSSGSSYEQYF. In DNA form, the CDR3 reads TGTGCCAGCAGCCCTTCATCCGGGAGCTCCTACGAGCAGTACTTC.

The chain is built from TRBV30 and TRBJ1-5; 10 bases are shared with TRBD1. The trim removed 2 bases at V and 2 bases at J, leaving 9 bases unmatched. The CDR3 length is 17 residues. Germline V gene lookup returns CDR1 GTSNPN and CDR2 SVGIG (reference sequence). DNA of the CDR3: TGTGCCTGGAGTAAACGGGGCGGGACAGGGGGCAATCAGCCCCAGCATTTT. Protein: CAWSKRGGTGGNQPQHF.

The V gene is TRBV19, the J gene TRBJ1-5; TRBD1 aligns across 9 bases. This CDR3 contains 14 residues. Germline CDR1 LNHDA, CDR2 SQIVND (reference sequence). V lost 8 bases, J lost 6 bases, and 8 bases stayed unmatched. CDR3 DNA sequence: TGTGCCAGTGGTTCACAGGGGGCTCTTCAGCCCCAGCATTTT. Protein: CASGSQGALQPQHF.

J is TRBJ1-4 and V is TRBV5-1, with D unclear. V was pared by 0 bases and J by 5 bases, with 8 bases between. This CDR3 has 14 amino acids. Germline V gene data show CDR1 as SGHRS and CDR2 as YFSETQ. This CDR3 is CASSLVSTNEKLFF. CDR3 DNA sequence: TGCGCCAGCAGCTTGGTCAGTACCAATGAAAAACTGTTTTTT.

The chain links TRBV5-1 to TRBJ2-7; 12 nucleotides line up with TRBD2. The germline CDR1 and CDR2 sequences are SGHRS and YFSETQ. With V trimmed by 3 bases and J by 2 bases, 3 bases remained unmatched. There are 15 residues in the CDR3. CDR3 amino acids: CASSSGLAGTYEQYF. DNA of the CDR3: TGCGCCAGCAGCTCGGGACTAGCGGGTACCTACGAGCAGTACTTC.

CDR3 amino acids: CASTPGITGELFF. CDR3 in DNA: TGTGCCAGCACCCCGGGGATCACCGGGGAGCTGTTTTTT. The chain links TRBV9 to TRBJ2-2, with D maybe TRBD2 (5 bases). The V gene lost 6 bases and the J gene lost 4 bases, with 10 bases spanning the gap. Germline CDR1 is SGDLS and CDR2 is YYNGEE. CDR3 length: 13 amino acids.

CDR3 bases: TGTGCCATCAGTGAGTCGGGGGGGCATACTACCGAGCAGTACTTC. This translates into CAISESGGHTTEQYF. The V and J genes are TRBV10-3 and TRBJ2-7, with D maybe TRBD2 (7 bases). Deletions cut 0 bases from V and 6 bases from J, with 15 bases between. The CDR3 runs to 15 residues. The germline CDR1 and CDR2 sequences are ENHRY and SYGVKD.

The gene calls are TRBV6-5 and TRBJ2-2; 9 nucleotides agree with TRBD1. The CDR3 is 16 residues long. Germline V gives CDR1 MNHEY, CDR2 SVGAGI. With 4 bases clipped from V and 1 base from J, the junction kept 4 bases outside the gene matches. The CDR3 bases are TGTGCCAGCAGTTCGCAGGACAGGGGGAACACCGGGGAGCTGTTTTTT. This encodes CASSSQDRGNTGELFF.

Here the CDR3 reads CASSLRQGSNQPQHF. CDR3 sequence (DNA): TGTGCCAGCAGCCTGAGGCAGGGTAGCAATCAGCCCCAGCATTTT. This chain joins TRBV5-5 and TRBJ1-5; D possibly corresponds to TRBD1 (5 bases). The CDR3 covers 15 residues. The germline V gene encodes CDR1 SGHKS and CDR2 YYEKEE (reference sequence). V was pared by 4 bases and J by 0 bases, with 11 bases between.

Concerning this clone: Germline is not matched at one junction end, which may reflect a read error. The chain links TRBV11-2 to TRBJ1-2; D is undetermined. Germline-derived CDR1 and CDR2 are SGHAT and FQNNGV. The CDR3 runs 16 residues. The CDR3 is CASSLGSGSGDYGYTF. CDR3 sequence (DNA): TGTGCCAGCAGCCTGGGGTCAGGATCTGGCGACTATGGCTATACCTTC.

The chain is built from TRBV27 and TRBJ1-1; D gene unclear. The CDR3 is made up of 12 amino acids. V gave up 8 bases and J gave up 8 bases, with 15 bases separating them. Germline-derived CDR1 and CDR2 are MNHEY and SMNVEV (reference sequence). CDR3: CASSNSLREAFF. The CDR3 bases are TGTGCCAGCTCTAATTCCCTAAGAGAAGCTTTCTTT.

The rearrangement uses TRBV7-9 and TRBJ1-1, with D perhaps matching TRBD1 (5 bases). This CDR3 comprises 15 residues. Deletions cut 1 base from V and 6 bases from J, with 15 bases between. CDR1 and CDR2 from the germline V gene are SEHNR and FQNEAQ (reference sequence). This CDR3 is CASSLGQGRPPEAFF. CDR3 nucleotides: TGTGCCAGCAGCTTAGGCCAGGGAAGGCCCCCTGAAGCTTTCTTT.

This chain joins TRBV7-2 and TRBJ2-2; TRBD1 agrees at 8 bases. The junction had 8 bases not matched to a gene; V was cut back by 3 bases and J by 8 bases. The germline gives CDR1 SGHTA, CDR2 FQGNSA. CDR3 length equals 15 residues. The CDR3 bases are TGTGCCAGCAGCTTCCAGGGGGCGGGTACTGGGGAGCTGTTTTTT. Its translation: CASSFQGAGTGELFF.

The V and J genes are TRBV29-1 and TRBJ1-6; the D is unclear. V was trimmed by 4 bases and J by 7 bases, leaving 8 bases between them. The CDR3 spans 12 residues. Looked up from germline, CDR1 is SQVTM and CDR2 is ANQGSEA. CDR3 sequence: CSVVEGNSPLHF. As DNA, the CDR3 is TGCAGCGTTGTGGAGGGAAATTCACCCCTCCACTTT.

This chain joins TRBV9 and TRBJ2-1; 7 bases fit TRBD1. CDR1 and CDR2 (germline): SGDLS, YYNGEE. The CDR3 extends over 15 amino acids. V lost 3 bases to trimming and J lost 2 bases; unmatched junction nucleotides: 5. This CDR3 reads CASSADREPYNEQFF. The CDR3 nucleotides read TGTGCCAGCAGCGCAGACAGGGAGCCCTACAATGAGCAGTTCTTC.

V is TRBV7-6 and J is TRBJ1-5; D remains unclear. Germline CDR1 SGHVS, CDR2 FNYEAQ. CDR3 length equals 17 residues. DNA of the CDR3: TGTACTCAAACGCCAAAACCTGGCAGGCTTAGCAATCAGCCCCAGCATTTT. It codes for CTQTPKPGRLSNQPQHF.

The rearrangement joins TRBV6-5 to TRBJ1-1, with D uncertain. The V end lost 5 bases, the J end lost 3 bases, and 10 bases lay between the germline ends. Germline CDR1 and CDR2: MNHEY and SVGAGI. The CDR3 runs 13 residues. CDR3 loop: CASSPILYTEAFF. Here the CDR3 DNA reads TGTGCCAGCAGTCCCATACTATACACTGAAGCTTTCTTT.

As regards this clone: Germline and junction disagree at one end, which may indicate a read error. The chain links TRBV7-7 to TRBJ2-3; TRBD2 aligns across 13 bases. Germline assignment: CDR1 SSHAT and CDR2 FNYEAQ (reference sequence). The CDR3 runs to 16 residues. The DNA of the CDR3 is TGTGCTAGCAGCTTAGGACTAGCGGGAGTTGCAGATACGCAGTATTTT. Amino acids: CASSLGLAGVADTQYF.

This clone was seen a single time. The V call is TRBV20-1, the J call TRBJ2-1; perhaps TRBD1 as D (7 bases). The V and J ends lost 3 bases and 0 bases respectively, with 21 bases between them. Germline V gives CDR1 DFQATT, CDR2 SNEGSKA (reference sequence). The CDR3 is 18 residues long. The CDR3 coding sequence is TGCAGTGCTAGTGCTTTTGGAGGGGGCGAATTCTCCTACAATGAGCAGTTCTTC. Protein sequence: CSASAFGGGEFSYNEQFF.

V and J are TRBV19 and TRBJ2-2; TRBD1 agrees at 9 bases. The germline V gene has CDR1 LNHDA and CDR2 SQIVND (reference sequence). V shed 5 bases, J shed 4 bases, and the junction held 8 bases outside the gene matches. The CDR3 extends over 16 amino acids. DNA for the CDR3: TGTGCCAGTAGTCCCTGGACAGGGGATGTCACCGGGGAGCTGTTTTTT. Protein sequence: CASSPWTGDVTGELFF.

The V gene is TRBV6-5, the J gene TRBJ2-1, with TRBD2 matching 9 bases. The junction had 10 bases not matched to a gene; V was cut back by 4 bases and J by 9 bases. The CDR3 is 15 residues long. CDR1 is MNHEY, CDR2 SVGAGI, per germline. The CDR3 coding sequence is TGTGCCAGCAGTTTTGGAGTAGCGGGAGTAGTTGAGCAGTTCTTC. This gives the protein CASSFGVAGVVEQFF.

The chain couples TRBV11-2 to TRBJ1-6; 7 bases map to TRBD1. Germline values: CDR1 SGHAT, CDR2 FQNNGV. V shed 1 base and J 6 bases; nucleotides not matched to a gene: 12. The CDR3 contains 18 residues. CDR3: CASSLGDSRANVNSPLHF. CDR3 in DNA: TGTGCCAGCAGCTTAGGGGACAGCAGGGCTAATGTTAATTCACCCCTCCACTTT. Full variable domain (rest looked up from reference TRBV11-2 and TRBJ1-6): EAGVAQSPRYKIIEKRQSVAFWCNPISGHATLYWYQQILGQGPKLLIQFQNNGVVDDSQLPKDRFSAERLKGVDSTLKIQPAKLEDSAVYLCASSLGDSRANVNSPLHFGNGTRLTVT.

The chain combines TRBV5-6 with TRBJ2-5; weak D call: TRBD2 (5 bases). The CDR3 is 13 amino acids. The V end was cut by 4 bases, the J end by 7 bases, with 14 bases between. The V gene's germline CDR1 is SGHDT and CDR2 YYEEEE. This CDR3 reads CASSPSWAGTQYF. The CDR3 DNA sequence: TGTGCCAGCAGCCCCTCGTGGGCGGGGACCCAGTACTTC. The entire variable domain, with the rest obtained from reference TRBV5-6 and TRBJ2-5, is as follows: DAGVTQSPTHLIKTRGQQVTLRCSPKSGHDTVSWYQQALGQGPQFIFQYYEEEERQRGNFPDRFSGHQFPNYSSELNVNALLLGDSALYLCASSPSWAGTQYFGPGTRLLVL.

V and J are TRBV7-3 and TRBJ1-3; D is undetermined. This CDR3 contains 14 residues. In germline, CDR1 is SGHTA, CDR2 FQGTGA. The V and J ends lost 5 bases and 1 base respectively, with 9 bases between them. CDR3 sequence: CASSPHRSGNTIYF. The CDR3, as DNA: TGTGCCAGCAGCCCTCACAGATCTGGAAACACCATATATTTT.

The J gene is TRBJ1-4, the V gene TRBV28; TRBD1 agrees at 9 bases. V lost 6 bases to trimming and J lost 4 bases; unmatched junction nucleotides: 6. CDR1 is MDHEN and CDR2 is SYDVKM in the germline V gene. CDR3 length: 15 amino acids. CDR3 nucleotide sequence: TGTGCCAGCAGCCAAGGGACAGGGAATAATGAAAAACTGTTTTTT. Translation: CASSQGTGNNEKLFF.

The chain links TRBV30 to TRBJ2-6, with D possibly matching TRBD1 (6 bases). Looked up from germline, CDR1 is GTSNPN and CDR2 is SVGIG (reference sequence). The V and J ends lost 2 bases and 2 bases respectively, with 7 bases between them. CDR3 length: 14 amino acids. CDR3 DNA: TGTGCCTGGAGTACAGGGACTGGGGCCAACGTCCTGACTTTC. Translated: CAWSTGTGANVLTF.

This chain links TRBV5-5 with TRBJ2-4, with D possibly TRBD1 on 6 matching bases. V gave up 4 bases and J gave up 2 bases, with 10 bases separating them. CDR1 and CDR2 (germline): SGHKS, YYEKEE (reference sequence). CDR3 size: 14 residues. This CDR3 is CASSLGATKNIQYF. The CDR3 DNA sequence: TGTGCCAGCAGCCTGGGGGCCACCAAAAACATTCAGTACTTC.